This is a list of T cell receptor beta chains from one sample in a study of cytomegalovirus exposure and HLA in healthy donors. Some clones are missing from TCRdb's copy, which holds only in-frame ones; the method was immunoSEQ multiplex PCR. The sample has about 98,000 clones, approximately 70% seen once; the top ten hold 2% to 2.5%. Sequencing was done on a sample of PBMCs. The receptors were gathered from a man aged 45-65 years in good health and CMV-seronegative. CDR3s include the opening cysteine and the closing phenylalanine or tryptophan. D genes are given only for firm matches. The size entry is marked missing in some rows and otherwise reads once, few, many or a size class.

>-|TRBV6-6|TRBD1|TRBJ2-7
CATRTGGYEQYF
TGTGCCACAAGGACAGGGGGCTACGAGCAGTACTTC
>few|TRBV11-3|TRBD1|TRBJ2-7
CASSIGQVGEQYF
TGTGCCAGCAGCATAGGACAGGTAGGCGAGCAGTACTTC
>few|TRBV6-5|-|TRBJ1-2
CASHAGSNYGYTF
TGTGCCAGCCATGCAGGAAGTAACTATGGCTACACCTTC
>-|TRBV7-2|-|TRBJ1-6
CASSFRNAPLHF
TGTGCCAGCAGCTTCAGGAACGCACCCCTCCACTTT
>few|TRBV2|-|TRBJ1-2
CASSGEGRGGYGYTF
TGTGCCAGCAGTGGGGAGGGGCGAGGTGGCTATGGCTACACCTTC
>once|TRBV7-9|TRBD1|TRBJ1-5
CSSSLVTGGSGQPQHF
TGTTCCAGCAGCTTAGTGACAGGGGGCTCGGGTCAGCCCCAGCATTTT
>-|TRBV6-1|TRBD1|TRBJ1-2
CASTLHWDRENGYTF
TGTGCCAGCACCTTACATTGGGACAGGGAAAATGGCTACACCTTC
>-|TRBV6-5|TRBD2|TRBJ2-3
CASGRGGKTDTQYF
TGTGCCAGCGGACGCGGGGGGAAAACAGATACGCAGTATTTT
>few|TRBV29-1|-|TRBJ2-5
CSVAGETQYF
TGCAGCGTTGCGGGGGAGACCCAGTACTTC
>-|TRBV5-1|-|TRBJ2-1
CASSSWGEALEQFF
TGCGCCAGCAGCTCATGGGGGGAGGCCCTTGAGCAGTTCTTC
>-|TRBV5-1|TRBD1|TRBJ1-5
CASSLTGDNQPQHF
TGCGCCAGCAGCTTGACAGGGGACAATCAGCCCCAGCATTTT
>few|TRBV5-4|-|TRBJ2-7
CASSLGTYEQYF
TGTGCCAGCAGCTTGGGTACCTACGAGCAGTACTTC
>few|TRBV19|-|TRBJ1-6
CASRTRTDNSPLHF
TGTGCCAGTAGGACTAGGACTGACAATTCACCCCTCCACTTT
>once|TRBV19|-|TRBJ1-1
CASSIPPDTSNTEAFF
TGTGCCAGTAGTATCCCACCCGACACATCGAACACTGAAGCTTTCTTT
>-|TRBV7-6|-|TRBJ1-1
CASSLLGVGTEAFF
TGTGCCAGCAGCTTATTAGGGGTGGGCACTGAAGCTTTCTTT
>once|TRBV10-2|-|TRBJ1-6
CASSESSQGISSPLHF
TGCGCCAGCAGTGAGTCGAGTCAGGGGATTAGCTCACCCCTCCACTTT
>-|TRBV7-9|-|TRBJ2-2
CASSLGQGSTGELFF
TGTGCCAGCAGCTTAGGGCAGGGGAGCACCGGGGAGCTGTTTTTT
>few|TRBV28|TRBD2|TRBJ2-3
CASSLRAGGGADTQYF
TGTGCCAGCAGTTTACGAGCGGGAGGTGGGGCAGATACGCAGTATTTT
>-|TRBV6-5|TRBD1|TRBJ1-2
CASSSSTGWYGYTF
TGTGCCAGCAGCTCCTCGACAGGGTGGTATGGCTACACCTTC
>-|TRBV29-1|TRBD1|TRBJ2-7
CSVVPRTGRTSYEQYF
TGCAGCGTTGTTCCGAGGACAGGAAGAACCTCCTACGAGCAGTACTTC
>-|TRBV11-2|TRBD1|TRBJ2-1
CASSSQGAVSYNEQFF
TGTGCCAGCAGCTCTCAGGGGGCTGTCTCCTACAATGAGCAGTTCTTC
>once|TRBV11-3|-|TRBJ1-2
CASSDRPASGYTF
TGTGCCAGCAGCGACCGACCAGCGAGTGGCTACACCTTC
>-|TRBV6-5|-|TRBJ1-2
CASSSLGGHGYTF
TGTGCCAGCAGTTCCCTGGGGGGACATGGCTACACCTTC
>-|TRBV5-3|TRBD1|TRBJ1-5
CARSLTGTNQPQHF
TGTGCCAGAAGCCTGACAGGGACCAATCAGCCCCAGCATTTT
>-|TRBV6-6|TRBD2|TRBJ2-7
CASTPLGLTYEQYF
TGTGCCAGCACCCCCCTGGGACTAACCTACGAGCAGTACTTC
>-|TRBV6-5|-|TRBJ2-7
CASSYSKAGSYEQYF
TGTGCCAGCAGTTACTCGAAAGCCGGCTCCTACGAGCAGTACTTC
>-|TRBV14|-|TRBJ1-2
CASSPLANYGYTF
TGTGCCAGCAGTCCATTAGCTAACTATGGCTACACCTTC
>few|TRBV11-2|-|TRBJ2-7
CASSIQGVLSYEQYF
TGTGCCAGCAGCATCCAGGGTGTTCTATCCTACGAGCAGTACTTC
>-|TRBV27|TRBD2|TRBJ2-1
CASSFFSSGGANLEEQFF
TGTGCCAGCAGTTTTTTTTCTAGCGGGGGGGCCAACTTAGAGGAGCAGTTCTTC
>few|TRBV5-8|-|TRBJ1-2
CASSLASQGISYGYTF
TGTGCCAGCAGCTTGGCGAGTCAGGGGATCTCCTATGGCTACACCTTC
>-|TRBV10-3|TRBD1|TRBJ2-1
CAISESTGGVNEQFF
TGTGCCATCAGTGAGTCTACAGGGGGCGTGAATGAGCAGTTCTTC
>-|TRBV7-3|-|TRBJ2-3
CASSRSGMDTQYF
TGTGCCAGCAGCCGCTCAGGGATGGATACGCAGTATTTT
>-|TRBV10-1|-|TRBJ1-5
CASSEFEDQPQHF
TGCGCCAGCAGTGAGTTTGAGGATCAGCCCCAGCATTTT
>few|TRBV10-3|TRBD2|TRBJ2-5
CATRGGTETQYF
TGTGCCACCCGGGGGGGAACAGAGACCCAGTACTTC
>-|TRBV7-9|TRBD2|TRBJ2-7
CASSLTSGRNEQYF
TGTGCCAGCAGCCTTACTAGCGGGAGAAACGAGCAGTACTTC
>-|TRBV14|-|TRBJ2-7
CASSQTGEYEQYF
TGTGCCAGCAGCCAAACGGGAGAGTACGAGCAGTACTTC
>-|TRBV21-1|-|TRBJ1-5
CASSNGMGVWGGVLSNQPQHF
TGTGCCAGCAGCAACGGAATGGGGGTCTGGGGGGGCGTTTTAAGCAATCAGCCCCAGCATTTT
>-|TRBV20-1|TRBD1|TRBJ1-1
CSAARQGEAFF
TGCAGTGCTGCCCGACAGGGTGAAGCTTTCTTT
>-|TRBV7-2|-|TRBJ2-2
CASTFGSTNTGELFF
TGTGCCAGCACCTTTGGCAGTACGAACACCGGGGAGCTGTTTTTT
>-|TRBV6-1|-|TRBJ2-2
CASSLMGLSTGELFF
TGTGCCAGCAGTTTGATGGGGCTTTCCACCGGGGAGCTGTTTTTT
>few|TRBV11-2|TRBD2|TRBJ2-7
CASSFPLAGALGEQYF
TGTGCCAGCAGCTTTCCCCTAGCGGGAGCGCTCGGCGAGCAGTACTTC
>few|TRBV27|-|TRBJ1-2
CASSEKLGQHYGYTF
TGTGCCAGCAGTGAAAAACTCGGACAGCACTATGGCTACACCTTC
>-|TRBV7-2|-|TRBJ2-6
CASSSWDMTRSGANVLTF
TGTGCCAGCAGCTCGTGGGACATGACACGCTCTGGGGCCAACGTCCTGACTTTC
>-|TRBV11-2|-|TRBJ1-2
CASAHLRGDYGYTF
TGTGCCAGCGCCCATCTCAGGGGTGACTATGGCTACACCTTC
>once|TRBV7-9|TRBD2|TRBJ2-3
CASSPRLAGGAIGDTQYF
TGTGCCAGCAGCCCCCGACTAGCGGGAGGGGCCATAGGGGATACGCAGTATTTT
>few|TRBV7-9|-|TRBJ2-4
CSSGGQSKIQYF
TGTTCCAGCGGGGGACAGTCTAAAATTCAGTACTTC
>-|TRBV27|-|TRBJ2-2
CASSLSPVRTGELFF
TGTGCCAGCAGTTTATCCCCGGTTCGGACCGGGGAGCTGTTTTTT
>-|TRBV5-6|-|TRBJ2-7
CASSLVGQGYEQYF
TGTGCCAGCAGCTTGGTTGGCCAGGGCTACGAGCAGTACTTC
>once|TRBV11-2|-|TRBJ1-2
CASSLAPRGANGYTF
TGTGCCAGCAGCTTAGCCCCCCGGGGGGCGAATGGCTACACCTTC
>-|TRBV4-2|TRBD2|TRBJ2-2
CASSQDPIGGAAGELFF
TGTGCCAGCAGCCAAGATCCCATCGGGGGGGCCGCCGGGGAGCTGTTTTTT
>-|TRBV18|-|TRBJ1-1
CASSSGLDTEAFF
TGTGCCAGCTCTTCGGGGTTGGACACTGAAGCTTTCTTT
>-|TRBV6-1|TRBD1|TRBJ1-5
CASSGPGQGASKHPSQPQHF
TGTGCCAGTAGTGGCCCCGGACAGGGGGCGTCCAAACATCCCAGTCAGCCCCAGCATTTT
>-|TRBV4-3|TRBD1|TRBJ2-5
CASSQDDREKTQYF
TGCGCCAGCAGCCAGGACGACAGGGAGAAGACCCAGTACTTC